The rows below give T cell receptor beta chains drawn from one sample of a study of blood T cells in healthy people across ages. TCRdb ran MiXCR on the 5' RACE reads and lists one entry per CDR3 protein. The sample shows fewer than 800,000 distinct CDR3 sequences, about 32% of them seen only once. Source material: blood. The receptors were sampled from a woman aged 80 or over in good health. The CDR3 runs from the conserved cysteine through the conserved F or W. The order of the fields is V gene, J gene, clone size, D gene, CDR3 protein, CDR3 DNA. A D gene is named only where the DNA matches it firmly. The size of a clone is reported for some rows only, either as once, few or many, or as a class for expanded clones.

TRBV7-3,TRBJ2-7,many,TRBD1,CASSLDRGSEQYF,TGTGCCAGCAGCTTGGACAGGGGAAGCGAGCAGTACTTC
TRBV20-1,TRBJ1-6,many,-,CSTPSGDRHNSPLHF,TGCAGTACACCCAGCGGGGACCGACATAATTCACCCCTCCACTTT
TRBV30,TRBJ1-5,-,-,CAWSVELNQPQHF,TGTGCCTGGAGTGTGGAACTAAATCAGCCCCAGCATTTT
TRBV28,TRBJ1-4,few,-,CASSLSFGGEKLFF,TGTGCCAGCAGTTTATCATTTGGGGGTGAAAAACTGTTTTTT
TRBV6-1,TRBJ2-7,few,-,CASSEGISSRAYEQYF,TGTGCCAGCAGTGAAGGGATCTCCTCAAGGGCCTACGAGCAGTACTTC
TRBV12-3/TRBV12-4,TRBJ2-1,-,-,CASSFGRGASYNEQFF,TGTGCCAGCAGTTTCGGCAGGGGAGCGTCCTACAATGAGCAGTTCTTC
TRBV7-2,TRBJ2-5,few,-,CASSFRVRETQYF,TGTGCCAGCAGCTTCCGGGTACGGGAGACCCAGTACTTC
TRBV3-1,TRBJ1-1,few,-,CASSQAGGMNTEAFF,TGTGCCAGCAGCCAAGCGGGGGGCATGAACACTGAAGCTTTCTTT
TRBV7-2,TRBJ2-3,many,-,CASSLGPNLDTQYF,TGTGCCAGCAGCTTGGGCCCTAATTTGGATACGCAGTATTTT
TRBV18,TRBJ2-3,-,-,CASSPAWGAGDTQYF,TGTGCCAGCTCACCAGCCTGGGGGGCCGGAGATACGCAGTATTTT
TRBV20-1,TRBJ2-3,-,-,CSPGRSTDTQYF,TGCAGTCCCGGGCGAAGCACAGATACGCAGTATTTT
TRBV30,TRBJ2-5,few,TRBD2,CAWSAGSGGAPETQYF,TGTGCCTGGAGTGCTGGGAGCGGGGGGGCCCCAGAGACCCAGTACTTC
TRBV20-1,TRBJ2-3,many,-,CSAKENTDTQYF,TGCAGTGCGAAGGAGAACACAGATACGCAGTATTTT
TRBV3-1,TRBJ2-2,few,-,CASSQTWNTGELFF,TGTGCCAGCAGCCAAACATGGAACACCGGGGAGCTGTTTTTT
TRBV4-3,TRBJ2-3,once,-,CASSQELGTTDTQYF,TGCGCCAGCAGCCAAGAATTAGGGACGACAGATACGCAGTATTTT
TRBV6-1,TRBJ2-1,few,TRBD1,CASCWTGAYNEQFF,TGTGCCAGCTGCTGGACAGGGGCCTACAATGAGCAGTTCTTC
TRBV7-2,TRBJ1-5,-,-,CASSMTTGSVNQPQHF,TGTGCCAGCAGCATGACGACAGGTTCCGTCAATCAGCCCCAGCATTTT
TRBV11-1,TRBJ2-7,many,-,CASSLMSAYEQYF,TGTGCCAGCAGCTTAATGTCCGCCTACGAGCAGTACTTC
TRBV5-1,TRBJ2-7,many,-,CASSPSDQREQYF,TGCGCCAGCAGCCCATCGGACCAAAGAGAGCAGTACTTC
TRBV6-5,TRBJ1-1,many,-,CASSYSIRGGTEAFF,TGTGCCAGCAGTTACTCGATTAGGGGCGGGACTGAAGCTTTCTTT
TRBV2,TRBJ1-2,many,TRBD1,CASRRDRGGYTF,TGTGCCAGCAGGAGGGACAGGGGTGGCTACACCTTC
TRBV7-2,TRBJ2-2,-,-,CASSWTLSAGANTGELFF,TGTGCCAGCAGCTGGACTTTATCGGCGGGGGCCAACACCGGGGAGCTGTTTTTT
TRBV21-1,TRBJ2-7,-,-,CASSSLGQGANPFEQYF,TGTGCCAGCAGCTCGTTAGGACAGGGCGCTAATCCTTTCGAGCAGTACTTC
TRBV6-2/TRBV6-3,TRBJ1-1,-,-,CASSYRVRGNTEAFF,TGTGCCAGCAGTTATCGTGTACGGGGAAACACTGAAGCTTTCTTT
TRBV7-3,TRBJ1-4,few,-,CVSSLTRTTNEKLFF,TGTGTCAGCAGCTTAACGAGGACAACTAATGAAAAACTGTTTTTT
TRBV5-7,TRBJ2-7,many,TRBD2,CASILPAGGFTETYEQYF,TGTGCCAGCATTTTACCAGCGGGGGGCTTTACGGAGACCTACGAGCAGTACTTC
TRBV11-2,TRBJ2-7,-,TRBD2,CASSLDGTSAYSEQYF,TGTGCCAGCAGCTTAGACGGGACTAGTGCGTACAGTGAGCAGTACTTC
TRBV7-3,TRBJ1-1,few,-,CASSLGGGYTEAFF,TGTGCCAGCAGTCTCGGGGGGGGGTACACTGAAGCTTTCTTT
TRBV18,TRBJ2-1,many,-,CASSPPTGHSSYNEQFF,TGTGCCAGCTCACCACCGACAGGCCATAGCTCCTACAATGAGCAGTTCTTC
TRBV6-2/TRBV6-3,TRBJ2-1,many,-,CASSYRLARDNEQFF,TGTGCCAGCAGTTATCGGCTAGCGAGGGACAATGAGCAGTTCTTC
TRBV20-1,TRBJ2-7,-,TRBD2,CSARDPLAGFSCEQYF,TGCAGTGCTAGAGATCCCCTAGCGGGCTTCTCCTGCGAGCAGTACTTC
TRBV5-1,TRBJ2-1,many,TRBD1,CASSQGQGTYNEQFF,TGCGCCAGCAGCCAAGGACAGGGGACCTACAATGAGCAGTTCTTC
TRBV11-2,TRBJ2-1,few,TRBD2,CASSAYRTGGYNEQFF,TGTGCCAGCAGCGCCTATCGGACGGGGGGGTACAATGAGCAGTTCTTC
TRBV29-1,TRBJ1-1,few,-,CSVASRTNTEAFF,TGCAGCGTTGCTAGCAGGACGAACACTGAAGCTTTCTTT
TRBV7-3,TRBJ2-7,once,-,CASSFVGSGEQYF,TGTGCCAGCAGCTTCGTGGGGAGCGGCGAGCAGTACTTC
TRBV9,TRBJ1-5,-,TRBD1,CASSVGGQNQPQHF,TGTGCCAGCAGCGTAGGGGGACAGAATCAGCCCCAGCATTTT
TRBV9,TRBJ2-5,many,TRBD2,CASSALAGDPYQETQYF,TGTGCCAGCAGCGCCCTAGCGGGGGATCCTTACCAAGAGACCCAGTACTTC
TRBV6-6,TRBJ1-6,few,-,CASSYAGNNSPLHF,TGTGCCAGCAGTTACGCGGGGAATAATTCACCCCTCCACTTT
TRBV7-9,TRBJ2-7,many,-,CASSLTQGKYEQYF,TGTGCCAGCAGCTTAACCCAGGGGAAATACGAGCAGTACTTC
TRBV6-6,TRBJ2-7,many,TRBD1,CASSLGQGAMYEQYF,TGTGCCAGCAGTTTGGGTCAGGGGGCTATGTACGAGCAGTACTTC
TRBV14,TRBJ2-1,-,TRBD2,CASSRIAGAYNEQFF,TGTGCCAGCAGCAGAATAGCGGGGGCATACAATGAGCAGTTCTTC
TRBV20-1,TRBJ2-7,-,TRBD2,CSARDPGLATYEQYF,TGCAGTGCTAGAGATCCGGGACTAGCGACCTACGAGCAGTACTTC
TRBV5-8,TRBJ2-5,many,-,CASSAGRTETQYF,TGTGCCAGCAGCGCCGGACGAACGGAGACCCAGTACTTC
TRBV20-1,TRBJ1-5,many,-,CSASFRLDQPQHF,TGCAGTGCTAGTTTCCGATTGGATCAGCCCCAGCATTTT
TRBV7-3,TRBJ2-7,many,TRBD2,CASSLRSGGALSYEQYF,TGTGCCAGCAGCTTACGAAGCGGGGGGGCCTTATCCTACGAGCAGTACTTC
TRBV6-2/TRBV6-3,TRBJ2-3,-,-,CASSFNPEGTDTQYF,TGTGCCAGCAGTTTTAACCCTGAGGGCACAGATACGCAGTATTTT
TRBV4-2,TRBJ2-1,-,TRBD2,CASSQDRGTSGKNSEQFF,TGTGCCAGCAGCCAAGATCGCGGGACTAGCGGGAAAAACAGTGAGCAGTTCTTC
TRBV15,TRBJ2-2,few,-,CATSREGFTGELFF,TGTGCCACCAGCAGAGAGGGTTTCACCGGGGAGCTGTTTTTT
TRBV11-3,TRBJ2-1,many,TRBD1,CASSSKRGQGDYNEQFF,TGTGCCAGCAGCTCAAAAAGGGGACAGGGGGACTACAATGAGCAGTTCTTC
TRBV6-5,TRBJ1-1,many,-,CASSAMENTEAFF,TGTGCCAGCAGTGCCATGGAGAACACTGAAGCTTTCTTT
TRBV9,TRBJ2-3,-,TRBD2,CASSVEVAGTSDTQYF,TGTGCCAGCAGCGTAGAGGTAGCGGGGACTTCAGATACGCAGTATTTT
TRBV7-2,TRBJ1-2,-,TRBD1,CASSSSTGGMDYGYTF,TGTGCCAGCAGCTCATCGACAGGGGGTATGGACTATGGCTACACCTTC
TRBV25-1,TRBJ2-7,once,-,CASRGGAPYEQYF,TGTGCCAGCAGGGGGGGCGCCCCATACGAGCAGTACTTC
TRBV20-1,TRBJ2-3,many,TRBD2,CSARSPSGGARDTQYF,TGCAGTGCTAGATCCCCTAGCGGGGGGGCCAGAGATACGCAGTATTTT